This TCR beta chain appears in the sequencing data of a study of T cells in localized non-small cell lung cancer. Study-wide results and limits: Adjacent lung had a median around 60 of the 100 largest tumor clones.

The V end was cut by 3 bases, the J end by 0 bases, with 9 bases between. CDR1 and CDR2 from the germline V gene are LNHDA and SQIVND (reference sequence). This CDR3 is built from 14 residues. Profiling relied on immunoSEQ multiplex PCR, and the TCRdb table lists in-frame clones only, not all of them. The profile covers about 1,200 clones, with approximately 21% appearing a single time and approximately 19% taken by the ten largest. This clone is deemed hyperexpanded (1% or more). Its matching antigen is unknown. Adjacent lung, free of atypia, was sampled at least 2 cm from the tumor margin. The chain carries TRBV19 and TRBJ2-7; no reliable D call. The sample consisted of normal lung tissue next to the tumor, taken before any cancer treatment. This clonotype was sampled from a man aged 35 to 69 with stage I squamous cell lung carcinoma. The CDR3, as DNA: TGTGCCAGTAGTATGCAACGCAGCTCCTACGAGCAGTACTTC. Translated: CASSMQRSSYEQYF.